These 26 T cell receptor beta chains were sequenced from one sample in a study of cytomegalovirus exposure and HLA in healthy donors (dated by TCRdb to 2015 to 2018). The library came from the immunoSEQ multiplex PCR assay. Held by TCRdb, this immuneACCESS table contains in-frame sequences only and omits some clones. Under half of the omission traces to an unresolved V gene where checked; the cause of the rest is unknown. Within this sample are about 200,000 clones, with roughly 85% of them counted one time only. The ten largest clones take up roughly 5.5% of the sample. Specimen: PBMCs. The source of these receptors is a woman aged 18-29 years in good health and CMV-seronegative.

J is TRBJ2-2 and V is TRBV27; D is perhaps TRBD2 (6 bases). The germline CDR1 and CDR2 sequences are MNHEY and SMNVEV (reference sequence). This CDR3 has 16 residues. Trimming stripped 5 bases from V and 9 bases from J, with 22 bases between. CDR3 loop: CASSQYPGVDGRELFF. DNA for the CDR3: TGTGCCAGCAGTCAGTACCCGGGAGTAGACGGGAGGGAGCTGTTTTTT.

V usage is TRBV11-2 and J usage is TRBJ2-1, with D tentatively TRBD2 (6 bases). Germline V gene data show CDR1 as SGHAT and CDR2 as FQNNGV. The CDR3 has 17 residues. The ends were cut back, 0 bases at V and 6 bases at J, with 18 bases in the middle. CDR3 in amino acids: CASSLDLFRGRFNEQFF. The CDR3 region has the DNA TGTGCCAGCAGCTTAGATTTATTTCGGGGGAGGTTCAATGAGCAGTTCTTC.

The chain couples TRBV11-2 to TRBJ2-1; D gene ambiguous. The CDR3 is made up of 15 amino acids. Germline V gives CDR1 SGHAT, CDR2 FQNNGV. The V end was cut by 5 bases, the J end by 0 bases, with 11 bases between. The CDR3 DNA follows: TGTGCCAGCAGCGAAGACTTGAACTCCTACAATGAGCAGTTCTTC. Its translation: CASSEDLNSYNEQFF.

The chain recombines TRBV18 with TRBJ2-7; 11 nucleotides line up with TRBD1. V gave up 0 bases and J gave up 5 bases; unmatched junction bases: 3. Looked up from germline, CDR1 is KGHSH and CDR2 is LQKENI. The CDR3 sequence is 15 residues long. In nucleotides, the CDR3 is TGTGCCAGCTCACCACCGGACAGGGGGCCGCACGAGCAGTACTTC. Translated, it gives CASSPPDRGPHEQYF.

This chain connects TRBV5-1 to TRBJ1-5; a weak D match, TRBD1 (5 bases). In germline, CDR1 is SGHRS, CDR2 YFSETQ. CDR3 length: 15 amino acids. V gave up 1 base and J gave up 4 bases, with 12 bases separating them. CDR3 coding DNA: TGCGCCAGCAGCTTGTCGACGGGGGAGAATCAGCCCCAGCATTTT. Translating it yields CASSLSTGENQPQHF.

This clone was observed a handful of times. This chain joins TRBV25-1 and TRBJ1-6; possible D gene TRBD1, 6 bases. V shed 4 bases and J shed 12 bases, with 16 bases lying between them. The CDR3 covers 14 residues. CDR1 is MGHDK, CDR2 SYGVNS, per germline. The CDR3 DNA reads TGTGCCAGCAGTGCGACAGGACAGCTTGGACCCCTCCACTTT. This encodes CASSATGQLGPLHF.

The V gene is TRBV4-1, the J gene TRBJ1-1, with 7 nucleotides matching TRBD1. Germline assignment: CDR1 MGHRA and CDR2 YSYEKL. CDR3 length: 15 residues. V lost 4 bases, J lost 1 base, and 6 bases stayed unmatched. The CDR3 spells CASSRGEGANTEAFF. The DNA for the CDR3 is TGCGCCAGCAGCCGCGGGGAGGGGGCGAACACTGAAGCTTTCTTT.

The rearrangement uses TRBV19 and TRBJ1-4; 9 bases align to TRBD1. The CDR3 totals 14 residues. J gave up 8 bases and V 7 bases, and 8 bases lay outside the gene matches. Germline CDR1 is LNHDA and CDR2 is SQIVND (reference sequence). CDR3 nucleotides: TGTGCCAGTAATCGGGACAGGGCGGGAGAAAAACTGTTTTTT. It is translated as CASNRDRAGEKLFF.

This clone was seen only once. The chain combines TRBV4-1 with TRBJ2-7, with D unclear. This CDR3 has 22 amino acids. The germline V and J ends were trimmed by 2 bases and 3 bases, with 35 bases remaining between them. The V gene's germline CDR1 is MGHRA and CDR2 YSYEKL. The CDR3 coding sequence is TGCGCCAGCAGCCAAAAACCCCTCCGAGATCCTTGGAGTGGCTCCAGCGACTACGAGCAGTACTTC. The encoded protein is CASSQKPLRDPWSGSSDYEQYF.

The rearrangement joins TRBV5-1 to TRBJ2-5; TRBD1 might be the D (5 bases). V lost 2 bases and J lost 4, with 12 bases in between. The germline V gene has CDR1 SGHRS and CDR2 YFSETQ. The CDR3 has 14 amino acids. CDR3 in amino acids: CASSLIGVGETQYF. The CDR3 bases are TGCGCCAGCAGCTTAATAGGGGTGGGAGAGACCCAGTACTTC.

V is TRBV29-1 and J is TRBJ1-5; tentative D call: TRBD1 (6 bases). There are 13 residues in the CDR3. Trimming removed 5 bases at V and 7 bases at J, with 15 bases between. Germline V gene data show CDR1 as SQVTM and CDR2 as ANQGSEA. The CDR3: CSVLIGGNQPQHF. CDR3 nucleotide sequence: TGCAGCGTTCTAATAGGGGGAAACCAGCCCCAGCATTTT.

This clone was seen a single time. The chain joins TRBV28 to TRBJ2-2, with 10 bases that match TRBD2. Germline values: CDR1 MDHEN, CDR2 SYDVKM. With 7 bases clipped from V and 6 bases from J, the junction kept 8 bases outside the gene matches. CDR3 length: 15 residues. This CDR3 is CASNLAGDVSGELFF. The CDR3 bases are TGTGCCAGCAACCTAGCGGGAGATGTTTCCGGGGAGCTGTTTTTT.

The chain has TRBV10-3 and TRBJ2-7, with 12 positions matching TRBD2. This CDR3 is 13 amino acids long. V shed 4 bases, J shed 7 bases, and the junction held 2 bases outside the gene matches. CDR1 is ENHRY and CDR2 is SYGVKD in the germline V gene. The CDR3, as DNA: TGTGCCATCAGTGGGCTAGCGGGGGGGGAGCAGTACTTC. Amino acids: CAISGLAGGEQYF.

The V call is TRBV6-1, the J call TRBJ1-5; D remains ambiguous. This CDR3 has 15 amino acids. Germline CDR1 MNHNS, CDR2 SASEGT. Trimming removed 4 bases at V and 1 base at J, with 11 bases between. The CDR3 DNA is TGTGCCAGCAGTGTAGGGCCCCGGAGCAATCAGCCCCAGCATTTT. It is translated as CASSVGPRSNQPQHF.

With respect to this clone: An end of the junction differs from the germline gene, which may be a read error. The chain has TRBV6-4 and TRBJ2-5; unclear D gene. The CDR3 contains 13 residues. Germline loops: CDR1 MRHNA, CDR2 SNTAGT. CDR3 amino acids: CASSEQNEEAQYF. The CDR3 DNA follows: TGTGCCAGCAGTGAGCAGAACGAAGAGGCCCAGTACTTC.

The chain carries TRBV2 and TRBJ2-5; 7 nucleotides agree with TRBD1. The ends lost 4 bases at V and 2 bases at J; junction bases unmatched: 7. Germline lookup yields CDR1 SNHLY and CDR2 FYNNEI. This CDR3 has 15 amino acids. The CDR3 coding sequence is TGTGCCAGCAGTGGGAACAGGGGTAGTCAAGAGACCCAGTACTTC. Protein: CASSGNRGSQETQYF.

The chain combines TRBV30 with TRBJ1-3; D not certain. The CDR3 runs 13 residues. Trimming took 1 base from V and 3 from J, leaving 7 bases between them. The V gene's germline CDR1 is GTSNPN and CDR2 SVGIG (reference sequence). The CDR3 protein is CAWSAGGGNTIYF. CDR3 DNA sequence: TGTGCCTGGAGTGCCGGTGGTGGAAACACCATATATTTT.

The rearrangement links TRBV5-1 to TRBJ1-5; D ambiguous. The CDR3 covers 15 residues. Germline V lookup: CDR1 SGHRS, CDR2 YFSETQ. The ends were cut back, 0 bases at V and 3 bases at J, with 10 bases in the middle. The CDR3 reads CASSLGGGNNQPQHF. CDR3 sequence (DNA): TGCGCCAGCAGCTTGGGGGGAGGTAACAATCAGCCCCAGCATTTT.

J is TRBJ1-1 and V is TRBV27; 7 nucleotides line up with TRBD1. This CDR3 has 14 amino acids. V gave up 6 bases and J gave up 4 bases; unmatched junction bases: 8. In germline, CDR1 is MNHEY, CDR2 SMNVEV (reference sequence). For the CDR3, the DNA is TGTGCCAGCAGAACCCGACAGGGAGGCACTGAAGCTTTCTTT. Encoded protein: CASRTRQGGTEAFF.

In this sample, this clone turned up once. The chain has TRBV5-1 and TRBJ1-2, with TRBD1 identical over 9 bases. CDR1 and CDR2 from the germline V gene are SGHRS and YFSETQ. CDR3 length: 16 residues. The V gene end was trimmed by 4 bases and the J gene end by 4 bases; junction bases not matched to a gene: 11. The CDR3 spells CASSKGTGRSGYGYTF. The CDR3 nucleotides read TGCGCCAGCAGCAAAGGGACAGGGCGATCCGGCTATGGCTACACCTTC.

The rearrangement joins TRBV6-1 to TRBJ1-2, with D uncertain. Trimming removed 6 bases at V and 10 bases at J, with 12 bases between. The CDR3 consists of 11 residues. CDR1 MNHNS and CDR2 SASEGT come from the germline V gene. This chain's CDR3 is CASRGLPDYTF. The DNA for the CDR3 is TGTGCCAGCAGGGGCCTTCCGGACTACACCTTC.

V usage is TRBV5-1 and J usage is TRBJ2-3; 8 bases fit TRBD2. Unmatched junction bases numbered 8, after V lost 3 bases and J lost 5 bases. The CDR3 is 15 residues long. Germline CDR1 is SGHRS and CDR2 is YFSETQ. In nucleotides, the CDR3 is TGCGCCAGCAGCTACACGGGAGGGCCCGGAGATACGCAGTATTTT. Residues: CASSYTGGPGDTQYF.

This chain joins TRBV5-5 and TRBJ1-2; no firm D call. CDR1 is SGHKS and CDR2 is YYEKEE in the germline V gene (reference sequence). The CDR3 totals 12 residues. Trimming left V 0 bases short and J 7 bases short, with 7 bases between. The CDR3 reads CASSLAVSGYTF. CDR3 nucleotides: TGTGCCAGCAGCTTGGCCGTGAGTGGCTACACCTTC.

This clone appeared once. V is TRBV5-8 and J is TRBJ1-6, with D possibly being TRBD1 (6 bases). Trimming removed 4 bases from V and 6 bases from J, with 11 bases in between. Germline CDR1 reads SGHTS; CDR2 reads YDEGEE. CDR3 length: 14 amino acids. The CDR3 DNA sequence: TGTGCCAGCAGCGCAGGGGACCGTAATTCACCCCTCCACTTT. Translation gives CASSAGDRNSPLHF.

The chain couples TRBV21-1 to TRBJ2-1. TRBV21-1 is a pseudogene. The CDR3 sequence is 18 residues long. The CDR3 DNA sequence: TGTGCCAGCAGCTTACGCCGTCGGGACGACTCAACCTACAATGAGCAGTTCTTC. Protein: CASSLRRRDDSTYNEQFF.

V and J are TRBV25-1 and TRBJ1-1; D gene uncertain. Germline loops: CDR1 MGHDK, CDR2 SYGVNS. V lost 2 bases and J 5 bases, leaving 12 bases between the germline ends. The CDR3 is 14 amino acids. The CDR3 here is CASSEGSAWTEAFF. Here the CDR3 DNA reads TGTGCCAGCAGTGAAGGGTCGGCATGGACTGAAGCTTTCTTT.